The entry that follows covers one T cell receptor beta chain sequence. Its target is not known. The authors prepared the TCRbeta library with unique molecular identifiers. TCRdb reanalysed the PCR reads using MiXCR and keeps one entry per CDR3 protein. Altogether approximately 120,000 distinct CDR3 sequences are present, 9.7% being singletons, with the ten largest covering 20% to 30%. The data are from a study of T-cell reconstitution after alpha-beta-depleted transplantation in children. Trimming removed 1 base from V and 7 bases from J; junction bases left unmatched: 4. CDR3 size: 14 residues. Germline V gene sequence: CDR1 SGHTA, CDR2 FQGNSA. Study results and caveats: Recipient T cells and thymic progenitors that survived were the source of the high TCRbeta diversity seen at day 60 in some patients. Several hundred graft clones that had expanded were reportedly the source of alpha-beta T cells about two months after transplant. T-cell counts and diversity at one year post-transplant came mainly from newly produced T cells.

This sequence originates from a girl less than two years old who had a stem cell transplant for combined immunodeficiency, so the T cells may come from the graft donor. V usage is TRBV7-2 and J usage is TRBJ1-2, with 9 positions matching TRBD1. Here the sequenced sample was PBMCs, mostly from graft donor cells, taken 180 days after TCRalphabeta/CD19-depleted stem cell transplant. CDR3 in amino acids: CASSLGGTGTGYTF. The CDR3 coding sequence is TGTGCCAGCAGCTTAGGCGGGACAGGGACTGGCTACACCTTC.